This T cell receptor beta chain was identified during a study of blood T cell repertoires in COVID-19. Across the study: Some COVID-19 samples were acute and others convalescent; all came from the United States, Italy and Spain.

The CDR3 is made up of 15 amino acids. Profiling relied on immunoSEQ multiplex PCR, and the TCRdb table lists in-frame clones only, not all of them. The table records roughly 97,000 clones, roughly 82% of them present only once. The chain employs TRBV21-1 and TRBJ2-1; the table's D gene call, TRBD2, was not cross checked with the DNA. TRBV21-1 constitutes a pseudogene. The sequencing sample was made of peripheral blood. The sequence came from a man aged 55-75 years with acute or convalescent COVID-19. The CDR3 sequence: CASSRLAGALDEQFF. The CDR3 coding sequence is TGTGCCAGCAGCAGACTAGCGGGAGCTTTAGATGAGCAGTTCTTC.